This is a list of T cell receptor beta chains from one sample in a study of blood T cell repertoires in COVID-19. The method was immunoSEQ multiplex PCR; TCRdb's version includes in-frame clones alone and lacks a portion of them. The data show about 180,000 clones, about 81% seen once. Specimen: peripheral blood. The receptors stem from a woman of 80 years or more with COVID-19, enrolled during active disease. The conserved cysteine and the conserved F or W are not part of the CDR3 here. Only part of the rows carry a size: once, few, many, or a class if the clone is expanded.

J gene | V gene | clone size | CDR3 protein
TRBJ1-1 | TRBV19 | . | ASKGHFVNTEAF
TRBJ1-4 | TRBV9 | . | ASSVWGGGNEKLF
TRBJ2-1 | TRBV29-1 | . | SVEDGVVTYNEQF
TRBJ2-7 | TRBV28 | . | ASSFGAGGRNEQY
TRBJ1-4 | TRBV19 | . | ASRDRGRRDEKLF
TRBJ1-1 | TRBV7-9 | . | ASSLVPGIVAEAF
TRBJ2-5 | TRBV3-1/TRBV3-2 | . | ASSQDGVGLQETQY
TRBJ2-1 | TRBV11-3 | few | ASSSQWGESSYNEQF
TRBJ1-5 | TRBV4-2 | . | ASSQGTASNQPQH
TRBJ2-7 | TRBV19 | . | ASSVTSGTYEQY
TRBJ2-5 | TRBV7-8 | once | ASSLVPRETQY
TRBJ1-5 | TRBV27 | . | ASSSRNQPQH
TRBJ2-2 | TRBV30 | . | AWADRFGRNTGELF
TRBJ1-1 | TRBV27 | . | ASSLYQGNTEAF
TRBJ1-5 | TRBV2 | . | ASSLDIWKVVGDQPQH
TRBJ2-7 | TRBV28 | . | ASSFGTSGTHEQY
TRBJ2-1 | TRBV28 | . | ASSPLTSGRARGSYNEQF
TRBJ2-5 | TRBV15 | . | ATSRAHGETQY